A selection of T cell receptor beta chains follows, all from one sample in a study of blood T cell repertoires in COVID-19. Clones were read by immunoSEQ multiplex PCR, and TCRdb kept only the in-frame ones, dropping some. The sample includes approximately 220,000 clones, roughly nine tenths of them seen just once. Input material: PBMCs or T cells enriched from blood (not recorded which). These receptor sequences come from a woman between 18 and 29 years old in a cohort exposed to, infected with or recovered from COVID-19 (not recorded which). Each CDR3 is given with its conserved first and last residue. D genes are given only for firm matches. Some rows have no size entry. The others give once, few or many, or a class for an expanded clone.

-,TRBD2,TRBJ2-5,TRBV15,CATSSGKRGAQETQYF,TGTGCCACCAGCAGTGGGAAGCGGGGGGCACAAGAGACCCAGTACTTC
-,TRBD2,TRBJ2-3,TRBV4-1,CATSGLAGPTDTQYF,TGCGCCACCTCGGGACTAGCGGGACCTACAGATACGCAGTATTTT
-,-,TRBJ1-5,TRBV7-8,CASSLVRTPDQPQHF,TGTGCCAGCAGCTTAGTCCGAACCCCGGATCAGCCCCAGCATTTT
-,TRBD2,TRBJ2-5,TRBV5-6,CASSFPLLAGGQETQYF,TGTGCCAGCAGCTTCCCACTACTAGCGGGGGGCCAAGAGACCCAGTACTTC
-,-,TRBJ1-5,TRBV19,CASSIGFRVEQPQHF,TGTGCCAGTAGTATAGGTTTCAGGGTAGAGCAGCCCCAGCATTTT
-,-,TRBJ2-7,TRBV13,CASSLGQLYEQYF,TGTGCCAGCAGCTTAGGACAGCTCTACGAGCAGTACTTC
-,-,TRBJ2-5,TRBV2,CASSVLRGSETQYF,TGTGCCAGCAGTGTTTTGAGGGGGTCGGAGACCCAGTACTTC
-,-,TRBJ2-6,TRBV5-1,CASSRGTGNSGANVLTF,TGCGCCAGCAGCCGCGGCACAGGGAACTCTGGGGCCAACGTCCTGACTTTC
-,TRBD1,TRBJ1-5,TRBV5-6,CASSPGQGNQPQHF,TGTGCCAGCAGCCCGGGACAGGGTAATCAGCCCCAGCATTTT
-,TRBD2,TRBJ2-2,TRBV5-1,CASSIGLAGNTGELFF,TGCGCCAGCAGCATAGGACTAGCGGGAAACACCGGGGAGCTGTTTTTT
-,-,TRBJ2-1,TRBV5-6,CASSFMAGTTHNEQFF,TGTGCCAGCAGCTTCATGGCGGGTACCACCCACAATGAGCAGTTCTTC
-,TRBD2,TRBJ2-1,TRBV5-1,CASSLAREGNEQFF,TGCGCCAGCAGCTTGGCCCGGGAGGGCAATGAGCAGTTCTTC
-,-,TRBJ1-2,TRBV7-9,CASSLHLAANGYTF,TGTGCCAGCAGCCTCCATCTCGCGGCCAATGGCTACACCTTC
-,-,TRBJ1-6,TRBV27,CASSWGGSGSAYNSPLHF,TGTGCCAGCAGTTGGGGGGGCAGCGGCTCTGCCTATAATTCACCCCTCCACTTT
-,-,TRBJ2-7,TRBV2,CASSGQGYEQYF,TGTGCCAGCAGTGGGCAGGGCTACGAGCAGTACTTC
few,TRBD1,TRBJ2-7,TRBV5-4,CASSLEAAGGYEQYF,TGTGCCAGCAGCTTGGAGGCGGCAGGGGGCTACGAGCAGTACTTC
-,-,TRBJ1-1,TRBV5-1,CASSLDIMNTEAFF,TGCGCCAGCAGCTTGGACATAATGAACACTGAAGCTTTCTTT
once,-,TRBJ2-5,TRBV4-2,CASSQERGNQETQYF,TGTGCCAGCAGCCAAGAAAGGGGCAATCAAGAGACCCAGTACTTC
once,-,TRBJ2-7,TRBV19,CASSIRDKYEQYF,TGTGCCAGTAGTATCCGGGACAAGTACGAGCAGTACTTC
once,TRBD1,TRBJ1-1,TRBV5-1,CASSFRTGALNTEAFF,TGCGCCAGCAGCTTCAGGACAGGGGCACTGAACACTGAAGCTTTCTTT
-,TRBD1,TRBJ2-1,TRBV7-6,CASSAPGTGNNEQFF,TGTGCCAGCAGCGCTCCCGGGACAGGGAACAATGAGCAGTTCTTC
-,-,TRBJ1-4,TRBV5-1,CASSEQATNEKLFF,TGCGCCAGCAGCGAACAAGCAACTAATGAAAAACTGTTTTTT
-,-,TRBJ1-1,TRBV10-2,CASSENRNTEAFF,TGCGCCAGCAGTGAGAACAGGAACACTGAAGCTTTCTTT
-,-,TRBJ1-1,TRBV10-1,CASSQGSTEAFF,TGCGCCAGCAGCCAGGGGTCGACTGAAGCTTTCTTT
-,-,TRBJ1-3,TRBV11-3,CASSPFFRSGNTIYF,TGTGCCAGCAGCCCGTTTTTCCGCTCTGGAAACACCATATATTTT
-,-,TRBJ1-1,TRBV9,CASGLGGTEAFF,TGTGCCAGCGGATTAGGAGGCACTGAAGCTTTCTTT
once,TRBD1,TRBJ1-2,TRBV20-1,CSVGQDYGYTF,TGCAGTGTAGGACAGGACTATGGCTACACCTTC
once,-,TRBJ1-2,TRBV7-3,CASSFQPTDLYGYTF,TGTGCCAGCAGCTTTCAACCGACAGACCTCTATGGCTACACCTTC
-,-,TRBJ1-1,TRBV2,CASTKNGFGDEAFF,TGTGCCAGCACCAAAAATGGGTTTGGAGATGAAGCTTTCTTT
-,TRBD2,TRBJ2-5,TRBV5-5,CASSLVAGGYQETQYF,TGTGCCAGCAGCTTGGTAGCGGGGGGGTACCAAGAGACCCAGTACTTC
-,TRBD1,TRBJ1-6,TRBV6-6,CASSPGVTGEEDSPLHF,TGTGCCAGCAGTCCCGGTGTAACAGGGGAAGAAGATTCACCCCTCCACTTT
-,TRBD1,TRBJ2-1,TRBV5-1,CASSPGTGNNEQFF,TGCGCCAGCAGCCCCGGGACAGGGAACAATGAGCAGTTCTTC
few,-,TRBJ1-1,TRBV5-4,CASSGAMNTEAFF,TGTGCCAGCAGCGGGGCCATGAACACTGAAGCTTTCTTT
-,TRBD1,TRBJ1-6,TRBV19,CASSPPGQYNSPLHF,TGTGCCAGTAGCCCCCCGGGACAGTATAATTCACCCCTCCACTTT
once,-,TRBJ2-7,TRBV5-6,CASSFGRDRYSYEQYF,TGTGCCAGCAGCTTTGGGAGAGACAGGTACTCCTACGAGCAGTACTTC
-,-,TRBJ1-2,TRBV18,CASSPGGPNYGYTF,TGTGCCAGCTCACCTGGGGGCCCCAACTATGGCTACACCTTC
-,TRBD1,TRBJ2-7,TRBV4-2,CASSQTGTGPPDEQYF,TGTGCCAGCAGCCAAACCGGGACAGGGCCTCCAGACGAGCAGTACTTC
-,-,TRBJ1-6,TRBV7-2,CASRSRQGNSPLHF,TGTGCCAGCAGGAGTCGGCAGGGGAATTCACCCCTCCACTTT
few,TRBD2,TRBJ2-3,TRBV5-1,CASSINPGGSADTQYF,TGCGCCAGCAGCATCAACCCTGGCGGGAGCGCAGATACGCAGTATTTT
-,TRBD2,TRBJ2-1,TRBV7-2,CASSLLADKYNEQFF,TGTGCCAGCAGCTTACTAGCGGATAAATACAATGAGCAGTTCTTC
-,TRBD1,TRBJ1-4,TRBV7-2,CASTDRQGEEKLFF,TGTGCCAGCACCGACCGACAGGGGGAGGAAAAACTGTTTTTT
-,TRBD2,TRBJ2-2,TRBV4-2,CASSQEGLAELNTGELFF,TGTGCCAGCAGCCAAGAGGGACTAGCGGAACTTAACACCGGGGAGCTGTTTTTT
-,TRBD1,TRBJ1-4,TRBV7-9,CASSLNPVGQPNEKLFF,TGTGCCAGCAGCTTAAACCCTGTGGGACAGCCAAATGAAAAACTGTTTTTT
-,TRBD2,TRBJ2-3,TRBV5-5,CASRPPGLATDTQYF,TGTGCCAGCAGACCTCCGGGACTAGCAACAGATACGCAGTATTTT
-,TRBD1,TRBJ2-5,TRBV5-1,CASSTGEETQYF,TGCGCCAGCAGTACAGGGGAGGAGACCCAGTACTTC
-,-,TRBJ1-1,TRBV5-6,CASSSPRWGVMNTEAFF,TGTGCCAGCAGCTCCCCCAGGTGGGGGGTTATGAACACTGAAGCTTTCTTT
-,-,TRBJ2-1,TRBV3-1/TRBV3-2,CASSQGSYEQFF,TGTGCCAGCAGCCAAGGGAGCTATGAGCAGTTCTTC
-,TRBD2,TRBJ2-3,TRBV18,CASSPTSSGTGDTQYF,TGTGCCAGCTCTCCCACTAGTAGCGGGACGGGAGATACGCAGTATTTT
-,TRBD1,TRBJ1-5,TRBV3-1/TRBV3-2,CASSHGGQGDQPQHF,TGTGCCAGCAGCCATGGGGGACAGGGCGACCAGCCCCAGCATTTT
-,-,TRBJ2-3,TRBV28,CASSPRNTQYF,TGTGCCAGCAGTCCCCGTAATACGCAGTATTTT
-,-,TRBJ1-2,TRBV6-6,CASSPGISYGYTF,TGTGCCAGCAGTCCCGGGATCTCTTATGGCTACACCTTC
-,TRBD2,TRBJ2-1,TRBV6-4,CASSERTSGSDEQFF,TGTGCCAGCAGTGAACGGACTAGCGGGAGTGATGAGCAGTTCTTC
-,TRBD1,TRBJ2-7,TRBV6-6,CASSYSNLQGAYEQYF,TGTGCCAGCAGTTACTCGAATTTACAGGGGGCCTACGAGCAGTACTTC
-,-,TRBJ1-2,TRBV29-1,CSVASNYGYTF,TGCAGCGTAGCAAGTAACTATGGCTACACCTTC
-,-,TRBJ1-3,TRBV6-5,CASMEGRTFGNTIYF,TGTGCCAGCATGGAGGGGCGTACTTTTGGAAACACCATATATTTT
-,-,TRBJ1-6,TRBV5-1,CASSLERESSLHF,TGCGCCAGCAGCTTGGAGCGGGAATCATCCCTCCACTTT
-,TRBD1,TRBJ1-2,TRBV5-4,CASSLYRGVYGYTF,TGTGCCAGCAGCTTGTACAGGGGGGTGTATGGCTACACCTTC